This T cell receptor (beta chain) was sequenced in a study of post-analysis software for immune sequencing data (dated by TCRdb to the mid-2010s). As for the study more broadly: Recorded disease courses included relapsing-remitting, secondary progressive and progressive-relapsing multiple sclerosis, with some patients lacking subtype annotation. A subset of samples was prepared in parallel using single-end sample barcoding, then pooled and co-amplified after Illumina adapter ligation. The patient repertoires were set against about eleven previously published healthy control repertoires from donors whose ages ranged from about 6 to 26 years.

Paper-wide results and their limitations: Normalized Chao1 diversity was significantly lower in multiple sclerosis patients than controls, suggesting substantial peripheral T-cell clonal expansion. The multiple sclerosis patient group was slightly younger than the control group. When samples were clustered directly using the F measure, samples prepared in the same batch co-clustered strongly, which prompted a batch-effect correction.

Library prep was done by PCR. Sequencing instrument: Illumina HiSeq 2500. Unique molecular identifiers were incorporated into TCR beta cDNA libraries to reduce PCR and sequencing biases. Per 1 to 10 million input T cells, 500,000 or so cDNA molecules were obtained, such that each molecule approximated one T cell. The patient libraries were prepared and sequenced using the same protocol as the earlier healthy control dataset. Samples belonging to the same batch were prepared together, multiplexed and sequenced on a shared HiSeq lane. The authors' pipeline ran thus. MIGEC handled the raw barcoded reads, throwing out single-read molecular identifier groups before consensus assembly and CDR3 extraction. Clonotype tables were post-analysed with VDJtools, normalizing diversity by down-sampling all datasets to the smallest sample size. Repertoire overlap clustering matched CDR3 amino acid but not nucleotide sequences to correct batch-related cross-sample contamination. TCRdb reprocessed the public reads (quality trimming at Q25 with fastp, clone calling with MiXCR) and kept in-frame beta chains. A single entry per CDR3 protein holds the most common genes and DNA from its merged rows. The V and J calls were determined by TCRdb, not by the authors. The sample table holds about 380,000 distinct CDR3 sequences, of which roughly 30% were seen once. The ten largest clonotypes hold about an eighth of the sample.

Of note for this clonotype: Its antigen is not yet known. One end of the junction is discordant with germline, which a read error may explain.

To demonstrate the VDJtools post-analysis software, TCR beta repertoires were profiled from the peripheral blood of 13 young patients with multiple sclerosis. The multiple sclerosis patients were children and adolescents ranging in age from about 6 to 17 years. Sequenced input: blood. The sequence was obtained from a girl under 18 with multiple sclerosis.

CDR3 protein: CVSSLAQDSYNSPLHF. Read as DNA, the sequence is TGTGTCAGCAGCTTAGCCCAGGACAGCTATAATTCACCCCTCCACTTT. This receptor chain uses TRBV7-2 and TRBJ1-6; the D gene is possibly TRBD1, with 6 bases matching. The CDR3 numbers 16 residues from cysteine through phenylalanine. Of all the DNA, just the CDR3 is kept, 48 bases in frame from base 1. The germline V gene specifies SGHTA as CDR1 and FQGNSA as CDR2.